A selection of T cell receptor beta chains follows, all from one sample in a study of OX40 agonist ivuxolimab in advanced cancers. Sequenced by immunoSEQ multiplex PCR; TCRdb stores in-frame clones only, minus some. Of roughly 5,700 clones listed, roughly 90% are singletons. This material consisted of CD4+ or CD8+ T cells sorted from blood, taken in a trial of the OX40 agonist ivuxolimab. Receptors were obtained from an adult with an advanced solid tumor such as melanoma, head and neck, liver or kidney cancer. Both conserved end residues are part of each CDR3. Each record gives: D gene, J gene, clone size, V gene, CDR3 DNA, CDR3 protein. A D gene is named only where the DNA matches it firmly. Rows give clone size only sometimes, using once, few, many, or a class for an expanded clone.

d_gene: .
j_gene: TRBJ2-7
abundance: once
v_gene: TRBV7-8
CDR3nt: TGTGCCAGCAGCTTAGTCGAGTTTCACGAGCAGTACTTC
CDR3aa: CASSLVEFHEQYF

d_gene: .
j_gene: TRBJ2-1
abundance: .
v_gene: TRBV9
CDR3nt: TGTGCCAGCAGCGTGGACGGGACACCCAACAATGAGCAGTTCTTC
CDR3aa: CASSVDGTPNNEQFF

d_gene: .
j_gene: TRBJ2-6
abundance: once
v_gene: TRBV7-9
CDR3nt: TGTGCCAGCAGACTCTTGGGGGCCGGGGTGGCCAACGTCCTGACTTTC
CDR3aa: CASRLLGAGVANVLTF

d_gene: .
j_gene: TRBJ2-3
abundance: once
v_gene: TRBV15
CDR3nt: TGTGCCACCAGCAGAGATCCAATGGAAGATACGCAGTATTTT
CDR3aa: CATSRDPMEDTQYF

d_gene: TRBD2
j_gene: TRBJ2-3
abundance: .
v_gene: TRBV13
CDR3nt: TGTGCCAGCAGCTTAGTTTCTAGCGGGAGCACAGATACGCAGTATTTT
CDR3aa: CASSLVSSGSTDTQYF

d_gene: .
j_gene: TRBJ1-3
abundance: once
v_gene: TRBV29-1
CDR3nt: TGCAGCGTTGAAGAGAAAGGGCGATCTGGAAACACCATATATTTT
CDR3aa: CSVEEKGRSGNTIYF

d_gene: .
j_gene: TRBJ2-2
abundance: .
v_gene: TRBV4-1
CDR3nt: TGCGCCAGCAGCCAAGAGGGGGGCGGGGAGCTGTTTTTT
CDR3aa: CASSQEGGGELFF

d_gene: .
j_gene: TRBJ1-2
abundance: .
v_gene: TRBV28
CDR3nt: TGTGCCAGCAGTTTAGATGGCTACACCTTC
CDR3aa: CASSLDGYTF

d_gene: .
j_gene: TRBJ1-1
abundance: .
v_gene: TRBV11-2
CDR3nt: TGTGCCAGCGGAGGTTTGAACACTGAAGCTTTCTTT
CDR3aa: CASGGLNTEAFF

d_gene: .
j_gene: TRBJ2-4
abundance: .
v_gene: TRBV10-2
CDR3nt: TGCGCCAGCAGTGAGTCGGCTAGCCAACGAAAAAACATTCAGTACTTC
CDR3aa: CASSESASQRKNIQYF

d_gene: .
j_gene: TRBJ2-2
abundance: .
v_gene: TRBV10-2
CDR3nt: TGCGCCAGCAGGGTTAACACCGGGGAGCTGTTTTTT
CDR3aa: CASRVNTGELFF

d_gene: TRBD2
j_gene: TRBJ2-2
abundance: .
v_gene: TRBV9
CDR3nt: TGTGCCAGCAGCGACCTACTAGCGCCCGAAAACACCGGGGAGCTGTTTTTT
CDR3aa: CASSDLLAPENTGELFF

d_gene: TRBD1
j_gene: TRBJ2-2
abundance: .
v_gene: TRBV15
CDR3nt: TGTGCCACCAGCATACAGGGGTGGAACACCGGGGAGCTGTTTTTT
CDR3aa: CATSIQGWNTGELFF

d_gene: .
j_gene: TRBJ1-1
abundance: .
v_gene: TRBV5-1
CDR3nt: TGCGCCAGCAGCTTGGTTCCGAACACTGAAGCTTTCTTT
CDR3aa: CASSLVPNTEAFF

d_gene: .
j_gene: TRBJ2-7
abundance: .
v_gene: TRBV15
CDR3nt: TGTGCCACCAGGGTAGGTGGAGCACCATCCTACGAGCAGTACTTC
CDR3aa: CATRVGGAPSYEQYF

d_gene: TRBD1
j_gene: TRBJ1-2
abundance: .
v_gene: TRBV5-1
CDR3nt: TGCGCCAGCAGCTCCACAGGGGGGGCCTATGGCTACACCTTC
CDR3aa: CASSSTGGAYGYTF

d_gene: .
j_gene: TRBJ2-1
abundance: .
v_gene: TRBV25-1
CDR3nt: TGTGCCAGCAGTACCCTGGTGGGGGATGAGCAGTTCTTC
CDR3aa: CASSTLVGDEQFF

d_gene: .
j_gene: TRBJ2-7
abundance: .
v_gene: TRBV11-2
CDR3nt: TGTGCCAGCAGCTTAGATCTATACGAGCAGTACTTC
CDR3aa: CASSLDLYEQYF

d_gene: .
j_gene: TRBJ2-2
abundance: .
v_gene: TRBV9
CDR3nt: TGTGCCAGCAGCGTAGATGGGGCCACCGGGGAGCTGTTTTTT
CDR3aa: CASSVDGATGELFF

d_gene: .
j_gene: TRBJ1-5
abundance: few
v_gene: TRBV27
CDR3nt: TGTGCCAGCAGTCCCGGGACCAAGGGCAATCAGCCCCAGCATTTT
CDR3aa: CASSPGTKGNQPQHF

d_gene: .
j_gene: TRBJ1-2
abundance: .
v_gene: TRBV7-6
CDR3nt: TGTGCCAGCAGCTTAGGCGGGGGTGGCTACACCTTC
CDR3aa: CASSLGGGGYTF

d_gene: .
j_gene: TRBJ1-3
abundance: .
v_gene: TRBV2
CDR3nt: TGTGCCAGCAGTGAAAGTTGGCCCCATGAAAACACCATATATTTT
CDR3aa: CASSESWPHENTIYF

d_gene: .
j_gene: TRBJ1-3
abundance: few
v_gene: TRBV11-2
CDR3nt: TGTGCCAGCAGCTTAGCCCCAGGTACCTCTGGAAACACCATATATTTT
CDR3aa: CASSLAPGTSGNTIYF

d_gene: TRBD2
j_gene: TRBJ2-7
abundance: .
v_gene: TRBV27
CDR3nt: TGTGCCAGCAGTTTATCCTCGGGACTAGCGGTATACGAGCAGTACTTC
CDR3aa: CASSLSSGLAVYEQYF

d_gene: .
j_gene: TRBJ2-5
abundance: .
v_gene: TRBV14
CDR3nt: TGTGCCAGCAGCCAATGGTTAGGGGAGACCCAGTACTTC
CDR3aa: CASSQWLGETQYF

d_gene: .
j_gene: TRBJ2-5
abundance: .
v_gene: TRBV7-3
CDR3nt: TGTGCCAGCAGCTTGGTAGGGGACAAGCAAGAGACCCAGTACTTC
CDR3aa: CASSLVGDKQETQYF

d_gene: TRBD1
j_gene: TRBJ1-2
abundance: once
v_gene: TRBV7-8
CDR3nt: TGTGCCAGCAGCGCTACAGGGGTCTCTGGCTACACCTTC
CDR3aa: CASSATGVSGYTF

d_gene: .
j_gene: TRBJ1-1
abundance: .
v_gene: TRBV27
CDR3nt: TGTGCCAGCAGTTCCCTGACAGGATTCATGAACACTGAAGCTTTCTTT
CDR3aa: CASSSLTGFMNTEAFF

d_gene: TRBD1
j_gene: TRBJ1-2
abundance: .
v_gene: TRBV9
CDR3nt: TGTGCCAGCAGCGTGGGTCCCGACAGGGTGAACTATGGCTACACCTTC
CDR3aa: CASSVGPDRVNYGYTF

d_gene: .
j_gene: TRBJ2-3
abundance: .
v_gene: TRBV28
CDR3nt: TGTGCCAGCAGTAGCCGCCTCGGGAGTCCCCCAGATACGCAGTATTTT
CDR3aa: CASSSRLGSPPDTQYF

d_gene: .
j_gene: TRBJ2-2
abundance: .
v_gene: TRBV7-6
CDR3nt: TGTGCCAGCAGCTTAGCAGCTGAGGACGGGGAGCTGTTTTTT
CDR3aa: CASSLAAEDGELFF

d_gene: TRBD2
j_gene: TRBJ2-2
abundance: .
v_gene: TRBV2
CDR3nt: TGTGCCAGCCCCGGGGGGACCGGGGAGCTGTTTTTT
CDR3aa: CASPGGTGELFF

d_gene: .
j_gene: TRBJ1-5
abundance: .
v_gene: TRBV6-5
CDR3nt: TGTGCCAGCAGTTACTCAGGGGACAATCAGCCCCAGCATTTT
CDR3aa: CASSYSGDNQPQHF

d_gene: TRBD1
j_gene: TRBJ2-7
abundance: .
v_gene: TRBV12-5
CDR3nt: TGTGCTAGTGGTTTGGTAGGGACAGGGAACTCCTACGAGCAGTACTTC
CDR3aa: CASGLVGTGNSYEQYF

d_gene: TRBD2
j_gene: TRBJ2-7
abundance: .
v_gene: TRBV5-8
CDR3nt: TGTGCCAGCAGTCTCCCGACTAGCGGGAAATCCGAGCAGTACTTC
CDR3aa: CASSLPTSGKSEQYF

d_gene: .
j_gene: TRBJ1-1
abundance: .
v_gene: TRBV5-1
CDR3nt: TGCGCCAGCAGCCCGAGAGGGGAGAACACTGAAGCTTTCTTT
CDR3aa: CASSPRGENTEAFF

d_gene: .
j_gene: TRBJ2-3
abundance: .
v_gene: TRBV7-3
CDR3nt: TGTGCCAGCAGCCTTACAGGGTCGGTAGATACGCAGTATTTT
CDR3aa: CASSLTGSVDTQYF

d_gene: .
j_gene: TRBJ2-7
abundance: .
v_gene: TRBV19
CDR3nt: TGTGCCAGTAGTGCCGGGACAACTGAGCAGTACTTC
CDR3aa: CASSAGTTEQYF

d_gene: .
j_gene: TRBJ1-1
abundance: few
v_gene: TRBV30
CDR3nt: TGTGCCTGGAGGAACACTGAAGCTTTCTTT
CDR3aa: CAWRNTEAFF

d_gene: .
j_gene: TRBJ1-3
abundance: .
v_gene: TRBV9
CDR3nt: TGTGCCAGCAGCGTAGGATGGGGCGAAAGCTCTGGAAACACCATATATTTT
CDR3aa: CASSVGWGESSGNTIYF

d_gene: .
j_gene: TRBJ1-4
abundance: .
v_gene: TRBV4-2
CDR3nt: TGTGCCAGCAGCCAAGATTCGGAAAAACTGTTTTTT
CDR3aa: CASSQDSEKLFF

d_gene: .
j_gene: TRBJ1-4
abundance: .
v_gene: TRBV28
CDR3nt: TGTGCCAGCACCAAAAGCCGGGGCCCGAGAGGTGAAAAACTGTTTTTT
CDR3aa: CASTKSRGPRGEKLFF

d_gene: TRBD2
j_gene: TRBJ2-1
abundance: .
v_gene: TRBV15
CDR3nt: TGTGCCACCAGCAATGGCGGGAGACACCCGGATGAGCAGTTCTTC
CDR3aa: CATSNGGRHPDEQFF

d_gene: .
j_gene: TRBJ1-4
abundance: .
v_gene: TRBV10-2
CDR3nt: TGCGCCAGCAGTACCAACGGGGGCGAAAAACTGTTTTTT
CDR3aa: CASSTNGGEKLFF